This is a list of T cell receptor beta chains from one sample in a study of blood T cell repertoires in COVID-19. Sequencing was performed with immunoSEQ multiplex PCR; in TCRdb, only in-frame clones are kept and a portion is missing. The sample holds more than 85,000 clones; about nine tenths are singletons and the top ten take 3.5% to 4.5%. The sample taken for sequencing was peripheral blood. Source of these receptors: a man between 18 and 29 years old with acute or convalescent COVID-19. Both conserved end residues are part of each CDR3. The D gene is left open where the match is weak. The size field is filled for only some rows; it gives once, few, many or a size class.

.	TRBV19	.	TRBJ2-1	TGTGCCAGTAGTCTGTACAGCGGCTACTCCTACAATGAGCAGTTCTTC	CASSLYSGYSYNEQFF
TRBD1	TRBV18	few	TRBJ1-4	TGTGCCAGCTCAACTGGACAGGGGGCGTTGGGAATGGAAAAACTGTTTTTT	CASSTGQGALGMEKLFF
TRBD1	TRBV5-1	few	TRBJ2-7	TGCGCCAGCAGCGGGGGACAGTTCTCCTACGAGCAGTACTTC	CASSGGQFSYEQYF
TRBD2	TRBV7-9	.	TRBJ2-3	TGTGCCAGCAGTACGGGACTAGCAATAGGGGCAGATACGCAGTATTTT	CASSTGLAIGADTQYF
.	TRBV6-1	.	TRBJ1-4	TGTGCCAGCAGTGATAGACAGTCAAATGAAAAACTGTTTTTT	CASSDRQSNEKLFF
TRBD2	TRBV9	.	TRBJ2-2	TGTGCCAGCAGCGCCGGGGAGGGGAGGGCCTTTTCGTCCGGGGAGCTGTTTTTT	CASSAGEGRAFSSGELFF
.	TRBV19	.	TRBJ1-1	TGTGCCAGTAGTATAGGGGCCAATGAAGCTTTCTTT	CASSIGANEAFF
.	TRBV7-9	.	TRBJ1-2	TGTGCCAGCAGCTTAGACATAGGGGCCTTTAACTATGGCTACACCTTC	CASSLDIGAFNYGYTF
TRBD2	TRBV18	.	TRBJ2-7	TGTGCCAGCTCACCACTAGCGGGAGCGGGTGAGCAGTACTTC	CASSPLAGAGEQYF
.	TRBV30	.	TRBJ1-2	TGTGCCTGGAGTGTACGAGGACTGAGCAACACCTTC	CAWSVRGLSNTF
TRBD2	TRBV4-1	once	TRBJ2-5	TGCGCCAGCAGCCAACTTGGACTAGCGTCCACGGGGGAGACCCAGTACTTC	CASSQLGLASTGETQYF
.	TRBV6-6	.	TRBJ1-1	TGTGCCAGCATTCAGGGGTATACTGAAGCTTTCTTT	CASIQGYTEAFF
TRBD2	TRBV7-9	.	TRBJ2-5	TGTGCCAGCAGCTTTCCGGGACTAGCGGGGGGGGAGACCCAGTACTTC	CASSFPGLAGGETQYF
TRBD1	TRBV7-9	.	TRBJ1-4	TGTGCCAGCAGCTCAGGGGGCGCTTACGAAAAACTGTTTTTT	CASSSGGAYEKLFF
TRBD1	TRBV24-1	few	TRBJ2-2	TGTGCCACCAGCCCACCCGACAGGGACACCGGGGAGCTGTTTTTT	CATSPPDRDTGELFF
TRBD2	TRBV18	.	TRBJ2-3	TGTGCCAGCTCACGTACCGGGACTAGCATTACAGATACGCAGTATTTT	CASSRTGTSITDTQYF
.	TRBV11-2	.	TRBJ1-1	TGTGCCAGCGTCTCTTTAGGGGAAAGTTCTGAAGCTTTCTTT	CASVSLGESSEAFF
TRBD1	TRBV5-1	.	TRBJ2-7	TGCGCCAGCAGCTTACCAACCGGGACAGGGAATACGGACGAGCAGTACTTC	CASSLPTGTGNTDEQYF
.	TRBV12-3/TRBV12-4	.	TRBJ1-1	TGTGCCAGCAGTTTATCAGAGAACACTGAAGCTTTCTTT	CASSLSENTEAFF
.	TRBV6-7	.	TRBJ1-5	TGTGCCAGCAGTTACAGAGGTATTAGCAATCAGCCCCAGCATTTT	CASSYRGISNQPQHF
TRBD1	TRBV12-3/TRBV12-4	once	TRBJ1-2	TGTGCCAGCAGTTTCGCGACAGGGGGTTTTTACACCTTC	CASSFATGGFYTF
TRBD1	TRBV7-7	.	TRBJ2-1	TGTGCCAGCAGCTTAGCCGAGACAGGGATCAGTTCCTACAATGAGCAGTTCTTC	CASSLAETGISSYNEQFF
.	TRBV18	many	TRBJ1-4	TGTGCCAGCTCACCACCGGAACAGGGCGGTGAAAAACTGTTTTTT	CASSPPEQGGEKLFF
.	TRBV20-1	.	TRBJ1-6	TGCAGTGCTAGGGACAGACACCTCCACTTT	CSARDRHLHF
TRBD1	TRBV5-6	.	TRBJ1-2	TGTGCCAGCAGCACCCGACAGGGGGCAGGGGGCTACACCTTC	CASSTRQGAGGYTF
TRBD2	TRBV15	.	TRBJ2-2	TGTGCCACCAGCAGAGATGGGCTAGCGGGAGCCACCGGGGAGCTGTTTTTT	CATSRDGLAGATGELFF
TRBD1	TRBV2	.	TRBJ1-3	TGTGCCAGCAGTGAGCAGGGGGCCGGAAACACCATATATTTT	CASSEQGAGNTIYF
.	TRBV27	.	TRBJ1-2	TGTGCCAGCAGGGTACCCCGAGGAGGTGGCTACACCTTC	CASRVPRGGGYTF
.	TRBV5-1	.	TRBJ2-1	TGCGCCAGCAGCACCAGGGGCGATGAGCAGTTCTTC	CASSTRGDEQFF
TRBD1	TRBV25-1	.	TRBJ1-4	TGTGCCAGCAGTGAAAGGACAGGGATGAGTGAAAAACTGTTTTTT	CASSERTGMSEKLFF
.	TRBV10-2	few	TRBJ2-7	TGCGCCAGCAGTGGTATCCTCGACGGCGGGCGCGAGCAGTACTTC	CASSGILDGGREQYF
TRBD1	TRBV27	.	TRBJ1-4	TGTGCCAGCAGGCTCCCGCCTGCGGGACAGGAGTCTGAAAAACTGTTTTTT	CASRLPPAGQESEKLFF
TRBD1	TRBV6-5	.	TRBJ1-5	TGTGCCAGCAGTTACCCGCAGGGGGGTAGCAATCAGCCCCAGCATTTT	CASSYPQGGSNQPQHF
.	TRBV12-3/TRBV12-4	.	TRBJ1-2	TGTGCCAGCAATATAGCTAACTATGGCTACACCTTC	CASNIANYGYTF
.	TRBV9	.	TRBJ2-6	TGTGCCAGCAGCGTAGTGGGGGCTGGTGGGGCCAACGTCCTGACTTTC	CASSVVGAGGANVLTF
.	TRBV19	.	TRBJ1-1	TGTGCCACTTACAGGGATATCATGAACACTGAAGCTTTCTTT	CATYRDIMNTEAFF
.	TRBV21-1	.	TRBJ1-2	TGTGCCAGCAGGGTAGGGGATGGGGGCTACACCTTC	CASRVGDGGYTF
TRBD1	TRBV30	.	TRBJ1-4	TGTGCCTCCCGGGACAGGGTGACTAATGAAAAACTGTTTTTT	CASRDRVTNEKLFF
TRBD1	TRBV6-5	.	TRBJ2-5	TGTGCCAGCAGTTACGGGTCAGGGGGAGATCGGGAGACCCAGTACTTC	CASSYGSGGDRETQYF
.	TRBV5-8	.	TRBJ1-5	TGTGCCAGCAGCTTTCTTACAGGGAGCAATCAGCCCCAGCATTTT	CASSFLTGSNQPQHF
TRBD1	TRBV6-2/TRBV6-3	.	TRBJ1-5	TGTGCCAGCAGCCGACGGACAGGGGAGAGGGATCAGCCCCAGCATTTT	CASSRRTGERDQPQHF
TRBD2	TRBV3-1/TRBV3-2	.	TRBJ2-3	TGTGCCAGCAGCCAAGGACTAGCGGGAGTTGGCGGAGATACGCAGTATTTT	CASSQGLAGVGGDTQYF
.	TRBV27	.	TRBJ1-3	TGTGCCAGCAGTACCCTCGGGGTGAACACCATATATTTT	CASSTLGVNTIYF
TRBD1	TRBV20-1	.	TRBJ1-4	TGCAGTGCTAGTCCCGGGACAGGGGATGAAAAACTGTTTTTT	CSASPGTGDEKLFF
.	TRBV6-5	once	TRBJ1-1	TGTGCCAGCCATAACGTTTGGAGGACGGATGAAGCTTTCTTT	CASHNVWRTDEAFF
.	TRBV5-1	.	TRBJ2-3	TGCGCCAGCAGCTTGGACCGGAGCACAGATACGCAGTATTTT	CASSLDRSTDTQYF
.	TRBV24-1	.	TRBJ2-2	TGTGCCACCAGTGACCCCACTGCGGGACCGAACACCGGGGAGCTGTTTTTT	CATSDPTAGPNTGELFF
.	TRBV3-1/TRBV3-2	.	TRBJ2-5	TGTGCCAGCAGCCAACTTCAAAGAGGGACCCAGTACTTC	CASSQLQRGTQYF
.	TRBV5-1	.	TRBJ1-5	TGCGCCAGCAGCTTGGGAGACACTAGCAATCAGCCCCAGCATTTT	CASSLGDTSNQPQHF
TRBD1	TRBV5-4	.	TRBJ1-6	TGTGCCAGCAGCTTGTACCACAGGGGCATGAATTCACCCCTCCACTTT	CASSLYHRGMNSPLHF
.	TRBV14	.	TRBJ1-2	TGTGCCAGCAGCCCGGGAACCCCTAACTATGGCTACACCTTC	CASSPGTPNYGYTF
.	TRBV6-5	.	TRBJ1-5	TGTGCCAGCAGTTACGGAGGGAATAGCAATCAGCCCCAGCATTTT	CASSYGGNSNQPQHF
.	TRBV14	.	TRBJ2-1	TGTGCCAGCAGCCCGGAGCCCGGACTTTCCGGCTGGAATGAGCAGTTCTTC	CASSPEPGLSGWNEQFF
.	TRBV6-5	few	TRBJ2-7	TGTGCCAGCAGTTACTTCCTCACGAGCTCCTACGAGCAGTACTTC	CASSYFLTSSYEQYF